This TCR beta chain was identified during a study of shared clonotypes between healthy human individuals. This clone has only a few counts. Its specificity is not known. Repertoires were generated with immunoSEQ multiplex PCR, while TCRdb's copy carries only in-frame clones and drops some. This sample has 2 million to 2.5 million clones, with 85% to 95% found just once. Study-wide findings and caveats: Non-shared clonotypes displayed generation probabilities falling below those of clonotypes present in all four donors.

As defined, naive CD8 cells were CD45RO-negative and positively selected for CCR7, with terminally differentiated effector memory CD45RA+ cells excluded. This TCR derives from a man aged 18 to 29 in good health. Some clones in this sample may be carry-over from other donors' samples. The sequenced sample was naive CD8+ T cells from PBMCs.

The CDR3 region has the DNA TGTGCCAGCAGCCCCCGGACTAGGAACGAGCAGTACTTC. Amino acids: CASSPRTRNEQYF. The chain employs TRBV7-9 and TRBJ2-7, with 7 bases aligning to TRBD2. Germline V gene sequence: CDR1 SEHNR, CDR2 FQNEAQ (reference sequence). This CDR3 spans 13 amino acids. The V gene end was trimmed by 5 bases and the J gene end by 5 bases; junction bases not matched to a gene: 6.